The sequence of this TCR beta chain was determined in a study of cytomegalovirus exposure and HLA in healthy donors. Regarding the study as a whole: In an earlier analysis, in approximately 570 donors, most V segments appeared productive either ~87% or ~30% of the time. The study reported that TCR beta sequences accurately predicted HLA-A and HLA-B alleles in most subjects. Indistinguishability led to the exclusion of some V segments, TRBV6-2 and TRBV6-3 included.

PCR employed 60 Vbeta and 13 Jbeta primers. Clones were read by immunoSEQ multiplex PCR, and TCRdb kept only the in-frame ones, dropping some. This table has about 200,000 clones, roughly four fifths appearing once. The CDR3 is made up of 13 amino acids. The germline V gene encodes CDR1 SQVTM and CDR2 ANQGSEA. V shed 7 bases and J shed 4 bases, with 16 bases lying between them. Notes on this clone: Its specificity is unknown.

This clonotype was sampled from a man aged 25 to 40 in good health and CMV-seronegative. This rearrangement joins TRBV29-1 to TRBJ1-1, with TRBD1 as a possible D gene (6 bases). Sequenced sample: PBMCs. CDR3 region: CSARLGAGTEAFF. The CDR3 DNA reads TGCAGCGCCCGCCTGGGGGCAGGCACTGAAGCTTTCTTT.